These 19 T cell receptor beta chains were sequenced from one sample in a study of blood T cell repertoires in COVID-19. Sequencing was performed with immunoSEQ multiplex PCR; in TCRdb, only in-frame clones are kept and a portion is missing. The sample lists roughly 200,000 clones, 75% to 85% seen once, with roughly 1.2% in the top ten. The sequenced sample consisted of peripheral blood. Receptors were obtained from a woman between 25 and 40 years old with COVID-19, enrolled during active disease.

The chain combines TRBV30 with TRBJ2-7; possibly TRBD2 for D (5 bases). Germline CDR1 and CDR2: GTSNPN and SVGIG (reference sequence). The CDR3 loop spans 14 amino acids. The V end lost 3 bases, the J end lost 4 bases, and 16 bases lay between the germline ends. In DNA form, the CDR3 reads TGTGCCTGGAGCCAGCGGTCGACCGGGTACGAGCAGTACTTC. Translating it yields CAWSQRSTGYEQYF.

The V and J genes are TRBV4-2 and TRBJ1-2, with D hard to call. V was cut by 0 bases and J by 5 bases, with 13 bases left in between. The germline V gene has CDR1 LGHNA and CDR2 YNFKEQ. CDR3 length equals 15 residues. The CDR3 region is CASSQDREGFYGYTF. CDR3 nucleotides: TGTGCCAGCAGCCAAGATCGAGAGGGTTTTTATGGCTACACCTTC.

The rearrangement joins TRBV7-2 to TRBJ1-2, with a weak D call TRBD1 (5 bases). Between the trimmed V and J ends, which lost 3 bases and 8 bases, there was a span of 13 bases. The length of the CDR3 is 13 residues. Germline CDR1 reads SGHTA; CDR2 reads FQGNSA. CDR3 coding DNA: TGTGCCAGCAGCTTCGGAGGGGTAGGCGGCTACACCTTC. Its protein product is CASSFGGVGGYTF.

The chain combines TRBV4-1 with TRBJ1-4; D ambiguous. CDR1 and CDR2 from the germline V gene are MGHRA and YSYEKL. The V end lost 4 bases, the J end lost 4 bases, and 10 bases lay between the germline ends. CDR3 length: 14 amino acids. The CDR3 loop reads CASSPLGSNEKLFF. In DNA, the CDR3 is TGCGCCAGCAGCCCCCTCGGGAGTAATGAAAAACTGTTTTTT.

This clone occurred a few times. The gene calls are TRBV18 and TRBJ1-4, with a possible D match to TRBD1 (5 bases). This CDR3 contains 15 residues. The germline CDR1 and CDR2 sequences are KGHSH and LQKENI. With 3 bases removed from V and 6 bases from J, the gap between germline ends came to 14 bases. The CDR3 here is CASSPTITGDEKLFF. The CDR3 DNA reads TGTGCCAGCTCACCTACGATCACAGGAGATGAAAAACTGTTTTTT.

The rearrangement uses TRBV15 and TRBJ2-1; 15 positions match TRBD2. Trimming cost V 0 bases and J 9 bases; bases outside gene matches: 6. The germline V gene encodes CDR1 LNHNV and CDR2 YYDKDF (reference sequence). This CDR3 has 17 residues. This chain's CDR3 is CATSRDYGTSGRSEQFF. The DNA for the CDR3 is TGTGCCACCAGCAGAGACTACGGGACTAGCGGGAGGAGTGAGCAGTTCTTC. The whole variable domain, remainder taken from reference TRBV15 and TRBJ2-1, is DAMVIQNPRYQVTQFGKPVTLSCSQTLNHNVMYWYQQKSSQAPKLLFHYYDKDFNNEADTPDNFQSRRPNTSFCFLDIRSPGLGDTAMYLCATSRDYGTSGRSEQFFGPGTRLTVL.

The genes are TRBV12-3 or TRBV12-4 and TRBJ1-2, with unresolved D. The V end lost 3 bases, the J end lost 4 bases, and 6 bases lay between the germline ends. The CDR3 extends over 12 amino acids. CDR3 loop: CASSFPGYGYTF. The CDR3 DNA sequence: TGTGCCAGCAGTTTCCCAGGCTATGGCTACACCTTC.

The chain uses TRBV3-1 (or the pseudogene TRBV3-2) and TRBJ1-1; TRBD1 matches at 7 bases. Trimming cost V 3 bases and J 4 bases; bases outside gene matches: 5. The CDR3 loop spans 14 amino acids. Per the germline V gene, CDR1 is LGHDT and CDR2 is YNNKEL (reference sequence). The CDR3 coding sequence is TGTGCCAGCAGCCACAACAGGGGAGGCACTGAAGCTTTCTTT. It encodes CASSHNRGGTEAFF.

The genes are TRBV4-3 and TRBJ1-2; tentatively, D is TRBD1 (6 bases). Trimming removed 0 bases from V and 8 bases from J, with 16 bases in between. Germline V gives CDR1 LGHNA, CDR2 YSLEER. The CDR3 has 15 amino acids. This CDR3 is CASSQDRVTGRGYTF. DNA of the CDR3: TGCGCCAGCAGCCAAGATAGGGTTACAGGGAGAGGCTACACCTTC.

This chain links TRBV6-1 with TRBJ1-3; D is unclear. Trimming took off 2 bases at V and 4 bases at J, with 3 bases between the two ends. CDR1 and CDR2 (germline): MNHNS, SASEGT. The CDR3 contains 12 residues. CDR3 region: CASSELGNTIYF. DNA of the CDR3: TGTGCCAGCAGTGAATTAGGAAACACCATATATTTT.

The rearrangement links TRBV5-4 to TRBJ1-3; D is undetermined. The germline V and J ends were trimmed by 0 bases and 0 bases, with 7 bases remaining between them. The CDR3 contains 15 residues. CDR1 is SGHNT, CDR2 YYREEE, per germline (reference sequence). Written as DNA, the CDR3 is TGTGCCAGCAGCTTGGGGGCACCCTCTGGAAACACCATATATTTT. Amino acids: CASSLGAPSGNTIYF.

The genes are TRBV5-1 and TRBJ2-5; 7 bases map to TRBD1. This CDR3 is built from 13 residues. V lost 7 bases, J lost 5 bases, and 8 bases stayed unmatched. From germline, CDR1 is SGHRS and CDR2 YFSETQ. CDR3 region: CASGDRVSETQYF. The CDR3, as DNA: TGCGCCAGCGGAGACAGGGTATCGGAGACCCAGTACTTC. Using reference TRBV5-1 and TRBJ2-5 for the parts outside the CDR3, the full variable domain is KAGVTQTPRYLIKTRGQQVTLSCSPISGHRSVSWYQQTPGQGLQFLFEYFSETQRNKGNFPGRFSGRQFSNSRSEMNVSTLELGDSALYLCASGDRVSETQYFGPGTRLLVL.

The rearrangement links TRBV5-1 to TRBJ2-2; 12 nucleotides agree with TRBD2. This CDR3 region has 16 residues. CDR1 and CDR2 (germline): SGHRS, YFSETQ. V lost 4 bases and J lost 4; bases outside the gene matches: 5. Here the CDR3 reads CASSQSSGRVTGELFF. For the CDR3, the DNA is TGCGCCAGCAGCCAGTCTAGCGGGAGGGTCACCGGGGAGCTGTTTTTT. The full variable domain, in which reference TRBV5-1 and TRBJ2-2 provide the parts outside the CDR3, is KAGVTQTPRYLIKTRGQQVTLSCSPISGHRSVSWYQQTPGQGLQFLFEYFSETQRNKGNFPGRFSGRQFSNSRSEMNVSTLELGDSALYLCASSQSSGRVTGELFFGEGSRLTVL.

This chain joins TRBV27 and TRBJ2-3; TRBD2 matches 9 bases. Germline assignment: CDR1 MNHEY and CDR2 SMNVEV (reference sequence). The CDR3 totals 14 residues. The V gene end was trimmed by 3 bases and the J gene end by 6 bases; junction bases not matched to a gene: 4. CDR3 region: CASSFLAGSDTQYF. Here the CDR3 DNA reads TGTGCCAGCAGTTTCCTAGCGGGGTCGGATACGCAGTATTTT.

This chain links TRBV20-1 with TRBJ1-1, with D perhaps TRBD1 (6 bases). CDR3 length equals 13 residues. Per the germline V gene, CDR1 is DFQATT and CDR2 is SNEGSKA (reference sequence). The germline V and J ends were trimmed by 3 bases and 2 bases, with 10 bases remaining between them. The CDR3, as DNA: TGCAGTGCTAGTTCCAGGGGAAACACTGAAGCTTTCTTT. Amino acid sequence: CSASSRGNTEAFF.

The CDR3 sequence: CAGTGEGETQYF. The CDR3 DNA reads TGTGCCGGGACAGGGGAGGGGGAGACCCAGTACTTC. The chain recombines TRBV2 with TRBJ2-5; 10 nucleotides line up with TRBD1. Germline V gene data show CDR1 as SNHLY and CDR2 as FYNNEI. V gave up 11 bases and J gave up 5 bases; unmatched junction bases: 5. This CDR3 has 12 amino acids.

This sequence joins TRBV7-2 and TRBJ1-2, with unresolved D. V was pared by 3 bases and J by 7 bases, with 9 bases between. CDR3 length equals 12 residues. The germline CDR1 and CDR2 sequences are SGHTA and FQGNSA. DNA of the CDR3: TGTGCCAGCAGCTTTCAAACTGGTGGCTACACCTTC. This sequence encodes CASSFQTGGYTF.

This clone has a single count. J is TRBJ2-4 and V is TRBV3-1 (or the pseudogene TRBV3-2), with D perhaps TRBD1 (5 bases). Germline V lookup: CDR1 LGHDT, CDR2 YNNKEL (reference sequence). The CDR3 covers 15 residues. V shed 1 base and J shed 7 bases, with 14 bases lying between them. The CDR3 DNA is TGTGCCAGCAGCCAAGGAGACACCAGGGTCAACATTCAGTACTTC. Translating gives CASSQGDTRVNIQYF.

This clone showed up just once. CDR3 sequence reads: CASSDPFIDTEAFF. CDR3 bases: TGTGCCAGCAGTGATCCCTTTATTGACACTGAAGCTTTCTTT. The chain carries TRBV6-1 and TRBJ1-1; D gene unclear. This CDR3 is built from 14 residues. Looked up from germline, CDR1 is MNHNS and CDR2 is SASEGT. V was pared by 3 bases and J by 3 bases, with 11 bases between.